This is a list of T cell receptor beta chains from one sample in a study of OX40 agonist ivuxolimab in advanced cancers. Clones were read by immunoSEQ multiplex PCR, and TCRdb kept only the in-frame ones, dropping some. The table lists tens of thousands of clones, 65% to 85% of them singletons. Sequenced material: CD4+ or CD8+ T cells sorted from blood, taken in a trial of the OX40 agonist ivuxolimab. Source of these receptors: an adult with an advanced solid tumor such as melanoma, head and neck, liver or kidney cancer. The CDR3 runs from the conserved cysteine through the conserved F or W. Each record gives: V gene, D gene, clone size, J gene, CDR3 protein, CDR3 DNA. A D gene is named only where the DNA matches it firmly. A clone size is listed for some rows: how often the clone was seen (once, few, many), or a class if it is expanded.

TRBV18,TRBD2,.,TRBJ2-5,CASSPSQSPSGARETQYF,TGTGCCAGCTCACCAAGTCAATCTCCTAGCGGGGCGAGGGAGACCCAGTACTTC
TRBV6-4,TRBD2,.,TRBJ2-2,CASSEAGGTATGELFF,TGTGCCAGCAGCGAAGCGGGAGGTACGGCCACCGGGGAGCTGTTTTTT
TRBV5-1,TRBD1,.,TRBJ1-4,CASSQNSGGREKLFF,TGCGCCAGCAGCCAAAATTCAGGGGGCCGGGAAAAACTGTTTTTT
TRBV19,.,.,TRBJ1-5,CASSMGSGGNQPQHF,TGTGCCAGTAGTATGGGTTCAGGGGGCAATCAGCCCCAGCATTTT
TRBV6-5,.,few,TRBJ1-4,CASSTLEGFNEKLFF,TGTGCCAGCAGTACCTTGGAGGGTTTTAATGAAAAACTGTTTTTT
TRBV11-3,.,.,TRBJ2-2,CASSPRANTGELFF,TGTGCCAGCAGCCCACGTGCGAACACCGGGGAGCTGTTTTTT
TRBV20-1,.,.,TRBJ2-5,CSAQSQETQYF,TGCAGTGCCCAGTCCCAAGAGACCCAGTACTTC
TRBV19,.,.,TRBJ1-1,CASSPRDYTEAFF,TGTGCCAGTAGCCCCCGGGACTATACTGAAGCTTTCTTT
TRBV5-4,.,.,TRBJ1-4,CASSLDYGNEKLFF,TGTGCCAGCAGCTTGGATTACGGAAATGAAAAACTGTTTTTT
TRBV30,TRBD1,.,TRBJ1-2,CAWIFRDRGRRFNYGYTF,TGTGCCTGGATCTTCCGGGACAGGGGGCGACGGTTTAACTATGGCTACACCTTC
TRBV5-1,.,once,TRBJ2-1,CASRRESNNEQFF,TGCGCCAGCAGACGGGAATCCAACAATGAGCAGTTCTTC
TRBV11-3,TRBD1,.,TRBJ2-1,CASSRTGTGGNEQFF,TGTGCCAGCAGCAGAACCGGGACAGGGGGCAATGAGCAGTTCTTC
TRBV5-6,.,.,TRBJ1-1,CASSSGAGRGEAFF,TGTGCCAGCAGCTCCGGAGCGGGGAGAGGTGAAGCTTTCTTT
TRBV4-1,TRBD2,.,TRBJ2-3,CASSAQPTSGSTDTQYF,TGCGCCAGCAGCGCCCAGCCGACTAGCGGGAGCACAGATACGCAGTATTTT
TRBV7-2,.,.,TRBJ2-3,CASSLGAGVADTQYF,TGTGCCAGCAGCTTGGGGGCGGGAGTGGCAGATACGCAGTATTTT
TRBV5-4,TRBD2,.,TRBJ2-3,CASSIGLAATDTQYF,TGTGCCAGCAGCATAGGGCTAGCGGCTACAGATACGCAGTATTTT
TRBV6-5,.,.,TRBJ2-7,CASSPQDSSYEQYF,TGTGCCAGCAGTCCCCAAGACAGCTCCTACGAGCAGTACTTC